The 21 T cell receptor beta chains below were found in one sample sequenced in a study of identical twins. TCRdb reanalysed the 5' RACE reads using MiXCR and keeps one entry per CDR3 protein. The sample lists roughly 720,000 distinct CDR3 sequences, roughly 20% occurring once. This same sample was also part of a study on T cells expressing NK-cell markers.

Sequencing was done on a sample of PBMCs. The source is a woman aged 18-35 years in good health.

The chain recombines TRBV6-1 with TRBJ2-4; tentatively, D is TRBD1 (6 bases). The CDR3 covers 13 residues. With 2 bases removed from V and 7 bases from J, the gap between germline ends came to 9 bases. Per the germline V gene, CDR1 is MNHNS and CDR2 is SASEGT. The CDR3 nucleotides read TGTGCCAGCAGTGAAAGGCAGGGGAACATTCAGTACTTC. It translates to CASSERQGNIQYF.

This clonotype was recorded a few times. CDR3 region: CASSFRREDYNEQFF. As DNA, the CDR3 is TGCGCCAGCAGCTTTCGGAGGGAGGATTACAATGAGCAGTTCTTC. V usage is TRBV5-1 and J usage is TRBJ2-1; D may be TRBD2 (6 bases). The CDR3 spans 15 residues. The germline V and J ends were trimmed by 2 bases and 4 bases, with 13 bases remaining between them. Germline values: CDR1 SGHRS, CDR2 YFSETQ.

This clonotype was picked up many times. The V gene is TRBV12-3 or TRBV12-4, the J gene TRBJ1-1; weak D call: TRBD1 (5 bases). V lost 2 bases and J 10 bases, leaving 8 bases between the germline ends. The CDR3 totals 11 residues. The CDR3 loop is CASSLRGRAFF. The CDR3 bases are TGTGCCAGCAGTTTACGGGGACGAGCTTTCTTT.

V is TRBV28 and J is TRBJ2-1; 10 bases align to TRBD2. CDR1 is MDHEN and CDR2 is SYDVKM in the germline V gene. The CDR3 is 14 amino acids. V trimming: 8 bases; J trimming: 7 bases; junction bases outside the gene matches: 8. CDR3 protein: CASESGGARNEQFF. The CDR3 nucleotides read TGTGCCAGCGAAAGCGGGGGGGCCCGAAATGAGCAGTTCTTC.

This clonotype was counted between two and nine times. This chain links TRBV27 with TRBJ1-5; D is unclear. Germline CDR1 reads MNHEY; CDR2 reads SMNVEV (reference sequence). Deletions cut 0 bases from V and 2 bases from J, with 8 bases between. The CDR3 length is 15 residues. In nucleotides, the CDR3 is TGTGCCAGCAGTTTATCTGATAGGGGCAATCAGCCCCAGCATTTT. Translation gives CASSLSDRGNQPQHF.

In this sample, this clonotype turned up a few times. CDR3 coding DNA: TGTGCCAGCAGCCTCGGGAGGCGGACAGATACGCAGTATTTT. The encoded protein is CASSLGRRTDTQYF. The genes are TRBV6-1 and TRBJ2-3; the match to TRBD2 covers 7 bases. The junction had 6 bases not matched to a gene; V was cut back by 6 bases and J by 3 bases. The V gene's germline CDR1 is MNHNS and CDR2 SASEGT. The CDR3 is 14 amino acids.

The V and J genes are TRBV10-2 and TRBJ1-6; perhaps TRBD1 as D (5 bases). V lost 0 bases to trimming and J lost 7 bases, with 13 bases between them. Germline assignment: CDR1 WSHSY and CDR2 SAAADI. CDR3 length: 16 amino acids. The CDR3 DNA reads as TGCGCCAGCAGTGAGTCCGAAGGGGCAAGGAATTCACCCCTCCACTTT. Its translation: CASSESEGARNSPLHF.

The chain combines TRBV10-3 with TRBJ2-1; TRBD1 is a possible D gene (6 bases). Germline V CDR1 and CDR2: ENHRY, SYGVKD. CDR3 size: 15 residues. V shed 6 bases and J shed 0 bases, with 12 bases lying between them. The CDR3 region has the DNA TGTGCCATCAGGAAGGACAGTAACTCCTACAATGAGCAGTTCTTC. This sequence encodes CAIRKDSNSYNEQFF.

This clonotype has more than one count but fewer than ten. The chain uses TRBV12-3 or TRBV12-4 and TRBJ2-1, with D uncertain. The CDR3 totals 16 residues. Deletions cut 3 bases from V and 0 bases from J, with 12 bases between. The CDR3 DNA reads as TGTGCCAGCAGTTTCGGGCCGCAGAGCTCCTACAATGAGCAGTTCTTC. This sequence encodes CASSFGPQSSYNEQFF.

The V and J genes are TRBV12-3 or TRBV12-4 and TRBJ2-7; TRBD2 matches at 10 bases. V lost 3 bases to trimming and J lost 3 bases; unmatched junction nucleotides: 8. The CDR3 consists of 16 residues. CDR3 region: CASSFDRLAGDYEQYF. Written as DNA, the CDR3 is TGTGCCAGCAGTTTCGATCGACTAGCGGGCGACTACGAGCAGTACTTC.

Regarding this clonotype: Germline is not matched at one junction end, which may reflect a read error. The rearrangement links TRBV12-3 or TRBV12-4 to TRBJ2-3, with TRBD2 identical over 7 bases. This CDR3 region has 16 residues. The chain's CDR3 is CAISSRLASSADTQYF. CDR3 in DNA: TGTGCCATCAGTTCGCGACTAGCCTCCTCAGCAGATACGCAGTATTTT.

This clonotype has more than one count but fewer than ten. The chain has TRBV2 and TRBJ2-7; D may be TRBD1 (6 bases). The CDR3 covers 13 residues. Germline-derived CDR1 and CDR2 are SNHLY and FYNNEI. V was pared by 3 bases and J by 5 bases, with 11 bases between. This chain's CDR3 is CASSDPNRDEQYF. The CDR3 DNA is TGTGCCAGCAGTGACCCGAACAGGGACGAGCAGTACTTC.

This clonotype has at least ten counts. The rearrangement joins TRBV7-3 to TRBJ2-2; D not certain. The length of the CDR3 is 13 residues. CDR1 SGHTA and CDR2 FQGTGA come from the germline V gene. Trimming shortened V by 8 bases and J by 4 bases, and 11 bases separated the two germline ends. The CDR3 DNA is TGTGCCAGCTCCATTTCCTCCACCGGGGAGCTGTTTTTT. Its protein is CASSISSTGELFF.

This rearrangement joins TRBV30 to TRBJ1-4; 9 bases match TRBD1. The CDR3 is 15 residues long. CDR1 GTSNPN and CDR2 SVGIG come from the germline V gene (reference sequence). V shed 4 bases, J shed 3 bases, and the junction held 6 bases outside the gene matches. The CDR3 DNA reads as TGTGCCTGGAATACAGGGGGCATATCTAATGAAAAACTGTTTTTT. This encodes CAWNTGGISNEKLFF.

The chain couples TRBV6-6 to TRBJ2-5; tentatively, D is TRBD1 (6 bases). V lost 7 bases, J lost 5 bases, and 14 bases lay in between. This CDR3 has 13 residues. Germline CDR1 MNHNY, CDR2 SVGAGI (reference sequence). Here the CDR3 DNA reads TGTGCCAGCAAAACTGGGGGCCTCGAGACCCAGTACTTC. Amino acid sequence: CASKTGGLETQYF.

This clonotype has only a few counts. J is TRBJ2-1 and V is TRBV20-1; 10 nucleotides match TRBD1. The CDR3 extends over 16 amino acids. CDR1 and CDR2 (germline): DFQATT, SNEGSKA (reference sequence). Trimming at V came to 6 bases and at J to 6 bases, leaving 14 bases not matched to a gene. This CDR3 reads CSATARGQGSVNEQFF. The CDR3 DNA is TGCAGTGCCACCGCCCGGGGACAGGGGTCGGTCAATGAGCAGTTCTTC.

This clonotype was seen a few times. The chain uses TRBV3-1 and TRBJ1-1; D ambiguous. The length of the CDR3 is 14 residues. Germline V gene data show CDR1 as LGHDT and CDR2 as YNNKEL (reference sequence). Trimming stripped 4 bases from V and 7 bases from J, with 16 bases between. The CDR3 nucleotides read TGTGCCAGCAGCCTGGTGACTGAATTAAATGAAGCTTTCTTT. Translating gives CASSLVTELNEAFF.

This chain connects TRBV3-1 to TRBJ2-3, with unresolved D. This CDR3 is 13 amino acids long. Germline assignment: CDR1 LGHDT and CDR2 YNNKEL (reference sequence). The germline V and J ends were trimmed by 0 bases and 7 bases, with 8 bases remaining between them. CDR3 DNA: TGTGCCAGCAGCCAAGATCTTAGACATACGCAGTATTTT. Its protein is CASSQDLRHTQYF.

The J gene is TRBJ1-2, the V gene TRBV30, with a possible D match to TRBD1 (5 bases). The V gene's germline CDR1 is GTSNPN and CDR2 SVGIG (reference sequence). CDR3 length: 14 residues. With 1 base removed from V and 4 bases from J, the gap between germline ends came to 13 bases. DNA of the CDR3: TGTGCCTGGAGTGCGGGACGCTTACTCTATGGCTACACCTTC. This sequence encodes CAWSAGRLLYGYTF.

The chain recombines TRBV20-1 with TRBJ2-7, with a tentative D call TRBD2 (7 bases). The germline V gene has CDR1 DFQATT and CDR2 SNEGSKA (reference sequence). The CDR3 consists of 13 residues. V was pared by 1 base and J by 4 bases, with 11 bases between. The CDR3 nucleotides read TGCAGTGCTAGAGCGGGGGGCAAATACGAGCAGTACTTC. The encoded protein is CSARAGGKYEQYF.

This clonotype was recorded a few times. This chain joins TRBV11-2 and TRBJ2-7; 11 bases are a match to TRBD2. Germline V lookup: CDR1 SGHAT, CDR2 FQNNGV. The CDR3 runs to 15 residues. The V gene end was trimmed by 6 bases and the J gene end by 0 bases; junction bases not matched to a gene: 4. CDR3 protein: CASRGTSGFSYEQYF. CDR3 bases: TGTGCCAGCAGAGGGACTAGCGGTTTCTCCTACGAGCAGTACTTC.